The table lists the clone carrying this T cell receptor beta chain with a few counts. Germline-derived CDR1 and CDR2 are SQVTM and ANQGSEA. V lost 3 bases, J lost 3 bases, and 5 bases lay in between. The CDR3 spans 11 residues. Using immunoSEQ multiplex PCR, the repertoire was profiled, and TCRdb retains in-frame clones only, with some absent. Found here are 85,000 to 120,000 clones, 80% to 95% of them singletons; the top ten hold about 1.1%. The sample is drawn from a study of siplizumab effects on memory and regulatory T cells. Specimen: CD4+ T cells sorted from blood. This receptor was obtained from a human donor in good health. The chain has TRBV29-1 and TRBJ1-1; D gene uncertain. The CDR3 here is CSVEGYTEAFF. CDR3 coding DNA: TGCAGCGTTGAGGGTTACACTGAAGCTTTCTTT. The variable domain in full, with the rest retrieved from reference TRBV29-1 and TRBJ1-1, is SAVISQKPSRDICQRGTSLTIQCQVDSQVTMMFWYRQQPGQSLTLIATANQGSEATYESGFVIDKFPISRPNLTFSTLTVSNMSPEDSSIYLCSVEGYTEAFFGQGTRLTVV.